This TCR beta chain derives from a study of blood T cells in healthy people across ages. General study points: Unknown donor CMV status possibly confounded expanded clonotype changes.

A J-beta primer mix and a sample-barcoded 5' primer were used in a second PCR of roughly 6 to 11 cycles. MiXCR, run by TCRdb on the 5' RACE reads, gives a single entry per CDR3 protein. The table records around 780,000 distinct CDR3 sequences, roughly 50% of them present only once. The sample holds a few counts of this clonotype. Its antigen is not known. Sequencing was performed on blood. This TCR derives from a man aged 35 to 55 in good health.

CDR3 bases: TGCAGCGTTGAAACAGGGAGCCAGTACTTC. Translated, it gives CSVETGSQYF. This rearrangement joins TRBV29-1 to TRBJ2-5; tentative D call: TRBD1 (6 bases). The CDR3 sequence is 10 residues long. CDR1 SQVTM and CDR2 ANQGSEA come from the germline V gene. Trimming left V 2 bases short and J 10 bases short, with 8 bases between.